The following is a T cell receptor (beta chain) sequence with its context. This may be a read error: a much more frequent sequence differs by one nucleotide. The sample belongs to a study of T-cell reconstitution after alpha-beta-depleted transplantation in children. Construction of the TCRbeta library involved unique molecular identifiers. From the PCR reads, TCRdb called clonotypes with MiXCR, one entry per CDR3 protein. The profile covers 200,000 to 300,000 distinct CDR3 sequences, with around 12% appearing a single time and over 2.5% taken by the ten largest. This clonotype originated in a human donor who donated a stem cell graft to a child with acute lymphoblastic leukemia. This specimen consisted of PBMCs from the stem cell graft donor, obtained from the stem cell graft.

CDR3 coding DNA: TGCGCCAGCAGCCCACTAACCAGCCACTATGGCTACACCTTC. Translating gives CASSPLTSHYGYTF. The V call is TRBV5-1, the J call TRBJ1-2; D ambiguous. The CDR3 consists of 14 residues. The V gene's germline CDR1 is SGHRS and CDR2 YFSETQ. The germline V and J ends were trimmed by 4 bases and 3 bases, with 13 bases remaining between them.